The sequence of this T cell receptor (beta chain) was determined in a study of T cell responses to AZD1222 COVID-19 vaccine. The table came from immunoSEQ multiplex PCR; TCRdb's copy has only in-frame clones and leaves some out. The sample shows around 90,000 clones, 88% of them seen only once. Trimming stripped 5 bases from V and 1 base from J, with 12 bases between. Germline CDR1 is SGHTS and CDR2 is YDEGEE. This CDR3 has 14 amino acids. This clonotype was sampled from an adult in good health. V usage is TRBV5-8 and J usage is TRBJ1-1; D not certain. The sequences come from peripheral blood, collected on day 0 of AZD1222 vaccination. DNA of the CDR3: TGTGCCAGCAGAAGTCGGACCAGGAACACTGAAGCTTTCTTT. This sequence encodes CASRSRTRNTEAFF.